This TCR beta chain was captured in a study of cytomegalovirus exposure and HLA in healthy donors. The PCR was carried out with 60 Vbeta primers and 13 Jbeta primers. Sequenced by immunoSEQ multiplex PCR; TCRdb stores in-frame clones only, minus some. Of some 120,000 clones listed, 65% to 90% are singletons. The CDR3 length is 10 residues. Trimming took 7 bases from V and 6 from J, leaving 10 bases between them. Germline V CDR1 and CDR2: DFQATT, SNEGSKA (reference sequence). The rearrangement joins TRBV20-1 to TRBJ2-7, with a weak D call TRBD2 (5 bases). This TCR came from a male donor in good health and CMV-seropositive. Sequenced sample: PBMCs. The chain's CDR3 is CSVPGSEQYF. CDR3 coding DNA: TGCAGTGTGCCGGGAAGCGAGCAGTACTTC.